A few counts support the clone carrying this T cell receptor beta chain. The antigen remains unidentified. CDR1 MNHNS and CDR2 SASEGT come from the germline V gene. The germline V and J ends were trimmed by 6 bases and 8 bases, with 14 bases remaining between them. This CDR3 has 13 residues. This PCR relied on a set of 60 Vbeta primers and 13 Jbeta primers. The protocol was immunoSEQ multiplex PCR, while the TCRdb copy is restricted to in-frame clones and leaves out a portion. The sample shows approximately 110,000 clones, 69% of them seen only once. These data come from a study of cytomegalovirus exposure and HLA in healthy donors. Findings of the study overall: TCR beta sequences numbering over 15,000 were associated with HLA alleles at 0.05 false discovery rate in a later analysis. In all likelihood, a cluster of highly shared sequence variants was a sequencing artifact.

This chain uses TRBV6-1 with TRBJ1-5; D is possibly TRBD1 (6 bases). The sequencing sample was made of PBMCs. The receptor was derived from a woman aged 65 to 85 in good health and CMV-seropositive. The CDR3 sequence: CASSTTGREPQHF. The CDR3 DNA is TGTGCCAGCAGCACTACAGGGAGAGAGCCCCAGCATTTT.